The 21 T cell receptor beta chains below come from one sample, sequenced in a study of identical twins. TCRdb processed the 5' RACE reads anew with MiXCR; each CDR3 protein has one entry. The sample carries roughly 720,000 distinct CDR3 sequences, approximately 18% recorded once. The same data also contributed to another study, on T cells expressing NK-cell markers.

Input material: PBMCs. These receptor sequences come from a woman aged 18 to 35 in good health.

This clonotype was detected a few times. J is TRBJ2-5 and V is TRBV20-1; D may be TRBD2 (5 bases). Germline CDR1 and CDR2: DFQATT and SNEGSKA (reference sequence). The CDR3 is 13 residues long. Between the trimmed V and J ends, which lost 4 bases and 1 base, there was a span of 10 bases. CDR3 in DNA: TGCAGTGCTAACCGACTACCCCAAGAGACCCAGTACTTC. It codes for CSANRLPQETQYF.

This sequence joins TRBV6-2 or TRBV6-3 and TRBJ2-7; 8 positions match TRBD2. Germline assignment: CDR1 MNHEY and CDR2 SVGEGT. CDR3 size: 17 residues. The J segment lost 0 bases and the V segment lost 4 bases, leaving 11 bases of the junction unmatched. CDR3 sequence: CASSFSQLAAYSYEQYF. The DNA of the CDR3 is TGTGCCAGCAGTTTCTCCCAACTAGCGGCCTACTCCTACGAGCAGTACTTC.

This clonotype came up a few times. This chain links TRBV7-9 with TRBJ2-2; 11 bases are shared with TRBD2. The CDR3 runs 14 residues. The germline V gene encodes CDR1 SEHNR and CDR2 FQNEAQ (reference sequence). The J segment lost 4 bases and the V segment lost 9 bases, leaving 4 bases of the junction unmatched. In nucleotides, the CDR3 is TGTGCCAGAGGACTAGCGGGCGGCACCGGGGAGCTGTTTTTT. Encoded protein: CARGLAGGTGELFF.

The V and J genes are TRBV20-1 and TRBJ2-1; D is uncertain. The V gene lost 4 bases and the J gene lost 4 bases, with 14 bases spanning the gap. CDR1 is DFQATT, CDR2 SNEGSKA, per germline (reference sequence). The CDR3 length is 14 residues. The CDR3 region has the DNA TGCAGTGCTACCCAGTTAGGCTTTTACAATGAGCAGTTCTTC. The encoded protein is CSATQLGFYNEQFF.

In its sample, this clonotype was seen a few times. The chain carries TRBV20-1 and TRBJ2-2; D unclear. The length of the CDR3 is 13 residues. V was trimmed by 5 bases and J by 5 bases, leaving 12 bases between them. Germline V gene data show CDR1 as DFQATT and CDR2 as SNEGSKA (reference sequence). The CDR3 here is CSALTDGTGELFF. In nucleotides, the CDR3 is TGCAGTGCTCTTACCGATGGGACCGGGGAGCTGTTTTTT.

The table lists this clonotype with a few counts. This chain links TRBV14 with TRBJ2-7; maybe TRBD1 (5 bases). CDR1 SGHDN and CDR2 FVKESK come from the germline V gene. Trimming stripped 4 bases from V and 1 base from J, with 8 bases between. The CDR3 spans 13 residues. The CDR3 protein is CASSPDKSYEQYF. Written as DNA, the CDR3 is TGTGCCAGCAGCCCGGACAAGTCCTACGAGCAGTACTTC.

The V and J genes are TRBV5-1 and TRBJ2-1, with TRBD2 matching 8 bases. J gave up 2 bases and V 2 bases, and 6 bases lay outside the gene matches. Germline CDR1 is SGHRS and CDR2 is YFSETQ. This CDR3 comprises 16 residues. The CDR3 DNA sequence: TGCGCCAGCAGCTTTACCGGGACTAGGGCCTACAATGAGCAGTTCTTC. It is translated as CASSFTGTRAYNEQFF.

This clonotype was observed a handful of times. V is TRBV24-1 and J is TRBJ2-1; 9 positions match TRBD2. CDR3 size: 16 residues. Trimming at V came to 2 bases and at J to 7 bases, leaving 8 bases not matched to a gene. CDR1 is KGHDR, CDR2 SFDVKD, per germline. The CDR3 DNA reads as TGTGCCACCAGTGATTGGCGAGCGGGAGGTAGGAATGAGCAGTTCTTC. Translating it yields CATSDWRAGGRNEQFF.

This clonotype appeared a few times. The rearrangement links TRBV12-3 or TRBV12-4 to TRBJ2-3; a possible D gene is TRBD1 (6 bases). V lost 10 bases and J lost 0, with 14 bases in between. The CDR3 covers 14 residues. The CDR3 DNA reads as TGTGCCACCGAGGACAGAACTAGCACAGATACGCAGTATTTT. Amino acid sequence: CATEDRTSTDTQYF.

This clonotype was seen a handful of times. This chain connects TRBV6-2 or TRBV6-3 to TRBJ2-7; 8 bases are shared with TRBD2. The CDR3 covers 15 residues. V trimming: 6 bases; J trimming: 1 base; junction bases outside the gene matches: 8. Germline CDR1 is MNHEY and CDR2 is SVGEGT. The CDR3 region is CASRVSGIPSYEQYF. DNA for the CDR3: TGTGCCAGCAGGGTTAGCGGGATTCCATCCTACGAGCAGTACTTC.

The chain is built from TRBV27 and TRBJ2-2; D is unclear. Germline CDR1 and CDR2: MNHEY and SMNVEV (reference sequence). V lost 3 bases, J lost 1 base, and 9 bases lay in between. This CDR3 has 15 residues. The CDR3 here is CASSFRAGNTGELFF. CDR3 bases: TGTGCCAGCAGTTTCAGAGCTGGGAACACCGGGGAGCTGTTTTTT.

The genes are TRBV12-3 or TRBV12-4 and TRBJ2-3; either TRBD1 or TRBD2 may supply D (7 bases each). Trimming removed 5 bases from V and 1 base from J, with 19 bases in between. The CDR3 length is 17 residues. CDR3 in amino acids: CASSTRYRGGGTDTQYF. The CDR3, as DNA: TGTGCCAGCAGTACACGTTACAGGGGAGGGGGCACAGATACGCAGTATTTT.

This clonotype came up a few times. V gene TRBV12-3 or TRBV12-4 combines with J gene TRBJ2-4, with D unresolved. The CDR3 contains 12 residues. V was clipped by 2 bases and J by 10 bases, with 9 bases between them. CDR3 DNA: TGTGCCAGCAGTTTACGGACGGAAATTCAGTACTTC. Encoded protein: CASSLRTEIQYF.

The rearrangement joins TRBV5-5 to TRBJ2-1, with 13 bases lining up with TRBD2. CDR1 SGHKS and CDR2 YYEKEE come from the germline V gene (reference sequence). V dropped 4 bases and J dropped 11; count of bases not matched to a gene: 3. The CDR3 spans 13 residues. For the CDR3, the DNA is TGTGCCAGCAGCACCGGGACTAGCGGGAAGCAGTTCTTC. The encoded protein is CASSTGTSGKQFF.

The chain uses TRBV30 and TRBJ2-1, with 11 positions matching TRBD2. The CDR3 has 14 amino acids. V trimming: 3 bases; J trimming: 7 bases; junction bases outside the gene matches: 5. The V gene's germline CDR1 is GTSNPN and CDR2 SVGIG (reference sequence). Here the CDR3 reads CAWSPGLAANEQFF. The CDR3 DNA reads as TGTGCCTGGAGCCCGGGACTAGCGGCTAATGAGCAGTTCTTC.

This chain uses TRBV29-1 with TRBJ2-2, with 13 positions matching TRBD2. The V segment lost 6 bases and the J segment 6 bases; nucleotides outside the gene matches: 10. The CDR3 is made up of 16 amino acids. From germline, CDR1 is SQVTM and CDR2 ANQGSEA. In nucleotides, the CDR3 is TGCAGCGTCCCTCAGAGGACTAGCGGGGGAGCCGGGGAGCTGTTTTTT. Translation: CSVPQRTSGGAGELFF.

The chain carries TRBV7-9 and TRBJ2-1; TRBD1 or TRBD2 may be the D gene (5 bases each). The CDR3 totals 16 residues. Trimming cost V 4 bases and J 5 bases, with 18 bases left between them. Germline V lookup: CDR1 SEHNR, CDR2 FQNEAQ (reference sequence). CDR3 residues: CASSSNRGDRHNEQFF. Written as DNA, the CDR3 is TGTGCCAGCAGCTCGAACCGAGGGGATAGGCACAATGAGCAGTTCTTC.

V gene TRBV20-1 combines with J gene TRBJ1-2; 12 bases fit TRBD1. The CDR3 contains 13 residues. After removal of 7 bases from V and 11 bases from J, the junction contained 11 bases not matched to a gene. Germline V CDR1 and CDR2: DFQATT, SNEGSKA (reference sequence). The CDR3 nucleotides are TGCAGTGTAAAGGGGACAGGGGGCAAACGATACACCTTC. This gives the protein CSVKGTGGKRYTF.

The rearrangement joins TRBV6-1 to TRBJ2-1, with TRBD2 identical over 11 bases. The CDR3 consists of 17 residues. The germline V gene encodes CDR1 MNHNS and CDR2 SASEGT. Trimming cost V 5 bases and J 8 bases; bases outside gene matches: 14. The CDR3 sequence is CASSRGTLAGGVDEQFF. The CDR3, as DNA: TGTGCCAGCAGTCGAGGGACCTTAGCGGGGGGGGTCGATGAGCAGTTCTTC.

This clonotype occurred a few times. The rearrangement links TRBV7-2 to TRBJ2-2; D is undetermined. The germline V gene encodes CDR1 SGHTA and CDR2 FQGNSA. Trimming left V 3 bases short and J 8 bases short, with 10 bases between. The CDR3 consists of 13 residues. CDR3 protein: CASSFSLLGELFF. The CDR3 nucleotides read TGTGCCAGCAGCTTTTCCCTTCTAGGGGAGCTGTTTTTT.

This chain joins TRBV19 and TRBJ1-5; D perhaps matches TRBD1 (5 bases). The CDR3 consists of 15 residues. V gave up 6 bases and J gave up 0 bases, with 12 bases separating them. The germline CDR1 and CDR2 sequences are LNHDA and SQIVND (reference sequence). DNA for the CDR3: TGTGCCAGTAGACCGACAGCTTATAGCAATCAGCCCCAGCATTTT. The encoded protein is CASRPTAYSNQPQHF.